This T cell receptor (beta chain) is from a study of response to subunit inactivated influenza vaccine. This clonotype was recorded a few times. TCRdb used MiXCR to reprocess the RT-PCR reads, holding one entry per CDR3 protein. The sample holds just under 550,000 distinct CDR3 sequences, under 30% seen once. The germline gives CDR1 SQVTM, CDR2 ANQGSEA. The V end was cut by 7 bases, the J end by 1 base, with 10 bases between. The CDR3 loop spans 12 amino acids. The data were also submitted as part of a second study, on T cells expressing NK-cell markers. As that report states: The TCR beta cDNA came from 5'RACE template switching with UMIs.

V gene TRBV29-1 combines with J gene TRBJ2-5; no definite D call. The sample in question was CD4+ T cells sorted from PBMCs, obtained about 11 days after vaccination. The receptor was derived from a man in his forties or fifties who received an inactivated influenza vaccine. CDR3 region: CSGGQIQETQYF. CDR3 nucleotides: TGCAGCGGGGGTCAGATCCAAGAGACCCAGTACTTC. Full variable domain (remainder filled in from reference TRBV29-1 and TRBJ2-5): SAVISQKPSRDICQRGTSLTIQCQVDSQVTMMFWYRQQPGQSLTLIATANQGSEATYESGFVIDKFPISRPNLTFSTLTVSNMSPEDSSIYLCSGGQIQETQYFGPGTRLLVL.